The TCR beta chain described here comes from a study of T cell repertoires in cytomegalovirus infection. Study at large: Both a matching HLA type and CMV infection were indicated by public TCR beta signatures.

About this clonotype itself: Its antigen is currently unknown.

The length of the CDR3 is 17 residues. CDR1 is MNHNS and CDR2 is SASEGT in the germline V gene. Trimming took 5 bases from V and 6 from J; bases not matched to a gene: 16. From the reads, TCRdb called clonotypes with MiXCR, one entry per CDR3 protein. The sample yields roughly 500,000 distinct CDR3 sequences, 40% to 50% seen once. The source was cultured PBMCs, collected from culture after CMV antigen stimulation. The TCR comes from a human donor in good health (CMV status not recorded). Some clones in this sample may be carry-over from other donors' samples. The chain uses TRBV6-1 and TRBJ2-1; 7 nucleotides match TRBD2. For the CDR3, the DNA is TGTGCCAGCAGTCCTCTTAAGTCTAGCGGTCGGGGCAATGAGCAGTTCTTC. Its translation: CASSPLKSSGRGNEQFF.